The T cell receptor (beta chain) described here comes from a study of blood T cell repertoires in COVID-19. Original data processing: Nucleated cell counts were estimated from reference gene primer amplification. Only in-frame clones appear in the TCRdb table, and some are missing; sequencing was by immunoSEQ multiplex PCR. V and J calls and clone size are as listed in that table; D and trimming were resolved from the DNA. The sample carries 250,000 to 400,000 clones, roughly nine tenths recorded once. Between the trimmed V and J ends, which lost 2 bases and 4 bases, there was a span of 11 bases. CDR3 length: 13 residues. The germline V gene has CDR1 GTSNPN and CDR2 SVGIG (reference sequence).

The sequenced sample was PBMCs or T cells enriched from blood (not recorded which). The clonotype comes from a man aged 55 to 70 who had recovered from COVID-19. The V and J genes are TRBV30 and TRBJ1-2; D remains unclear. The CDR3, as DNA: TGTGCCTGGAGTCGTGGACTGGGCTATGGCTACACCTTC. Its protein is CAWSRGLGYGYTF.